Described below is a single T cell receptor beta chain sequence and its context. The sample is drawn from a study of technical replicates of blood from several donors. The CDR3 extends over 15 amino acids. Trimming took 5 bases from V and 4 from J, leaving 14 bases between them. Germline values: CDR1 SGHAT, CDR2 FQNNGV. Measured with immunoSEQ multiplex PCR; TCRdb has only the in-frame clones, and not every one. The data show about 34,000 clones, approximately 94% seen once. The specimen sequenced was PBMCs. This clonotype was obtained from a human donor in good health. Some clones in this sample may be carry-over from other donors' samples. The chain links TRBV11-2 to TRBJ2-2, with TRBD2 as a possible D gene (6 bases). The CDR3 region is CASSLPGLRTGELFF. The CDR3 DNA sequence: TGTGCCAGCAGCCTGCCGGGACTTCGCACCGGGGAGCTGTTTTTT.